Listed below are T cell receptor beta chains from one sample, sequenced in a study of regulatory and conventional T cells in RAG deficiency. Measured with immunoSEQ multiplex PCR; TCRdb has only the in-frame clones, and not every one. The table records around 37,000 clones, around 91% of them present only once. This same sample was also part of a study on regulatory T cells.

Material: CD8+ T cells sorted from blood. All receptors derive from a human donor in good health. Both conserved end residues are part of each CDR3. A D gene is named only where the DNA matches it firmly. Only some rows state a clone size, as once, few, many or a class for expanded clones.

CDR3 DNA: TGCGCCACCCGGGACAGTTTGGGGTATGGCTACACCTTC
CDR3 protein: CATRDSLGYGYTF
clone size: .
D gene: TRBD1
CDR3 length: 13
J gene: TRBJ1-2
V gene: TRBV5-1

CDR3 DNA: TGCAGCGCCCCGGGACTAGCGGGGGGAAGCACAGATACGCAGTATTTT
CDR3 protein: CSAPGLAGGSTDTQYF
clone size: .
D gene: TRBD2
CDR3 length: 16
J gene: TRBJ2-3
V gene: TRBV29-1

CDR3 DNA: TGCGCCAGCAGCTTGGCGGCTAGCGGGAGAGACGAGCAGTTCTTC
CDR3 protein: CASSLAASGRDEQFF
clone size: .
D gene: TRBD2
CDR3 length: 15
J gene: TRBJ2-1
V gene: TRBV5-1

CDR3 DNA: TGTGCCAGCAGTGCCCTCCAGGGGTACTACGAGCAGTACTTC
CDR3 protein: CASSALQGYYEQYF
clone size: once
D gene: .
CDR3 length: 14
J gene: TRBJ2-7
V gene: TRBV6-5

CDR3 DNA: TGTGCCATTACAGAGAATTGGTCAAATTCACCCCTCCACTTT
CDR3 protein: CAITENWSNSPLHF
clone size: .
D gene: .
CDR3 length: 14
J gene: TRBJ1-6
V gene: TRBV15

CDR3 DNA: TGTGCCAGCAGCCCGGGACAGGGCCTCTATGGCTACACCTTC
CDR3 protein: CASSPGQGLYGYTF
clone size: .
D gene: TRBD1
CDR3 length: 14
J gene: TRBJ1-2
V gene: TRBV11-2

CDR3 DNA: TGTGCCAGCTCACCACCGGGACAGGGCAAGGACGAGCAGTACTTC
CDR3 protein: CASSPPGQGKDEQYF
clone size: .
D gene: TRBD1
CDR3 length: 15
J gene: TRBJ2-7
V gene: TRBV18

CDR3 DNA: TGTGCCAGCAGCCCCCTGGCCAGGGTGGGGTCTGAAGCTTTCTTT
CDR3 protein: CASSPLARVGSEAFF
clone size: .
D gene: .
CDR3 length: 15
J gene: TRBJ1-1
V gene: TRBV11-2

CDR3 DNA: TGTGCCAGCATTGACTCGAGCACAGATACGCAGTATTTT
CDR3 protein: CASIDSSTDTQYF
clone size: .
D gene: .
CDR3 length: 13
J gene: TRBJ2-3
V gene: TRBV6-1

CDR3 DNA: TGTGCCAGCAGTGTCGCCACCGGGGAGCTGTTTTTT
CDR3 protein: CASSVATGELFF
clone size: .
D gene: .
CDR3 length: 12
J gene: TRBJ2-2
V gene: TRBV28

CDR3 DNA: TGTGCCAGTAGTCATAACGGTGGGAACACTGAAGCTTTCTTT
CDR3 protein: CASSHNGGNTEAFF
clone size: .
D gene: .
CDR3 length: 14
J gene: TRBJ1-1
V gene: TRBV19

CDR3 DNA: TGTGCCAGCAGGTCGGCTAGCGGGAGCATCGGGGAGCTGTTTTTT
CDR3 protein: CASRSASGSIGELFF
clone size: .
D gene: TRBD2
CDR3 length: 15
J gene: TRBJ2-2
V gene: TRBV2

CDR3 DNA: TGTGCCAGCAGCCAAGATAATGCAGGGGGCGGATGGACTGAAGCTTTCTTT
CDR3 protein: CASSQDNAGGGWTEAFF
clone size: .
D gene: TRBD1
CDR3 length: 17
J gene: TRBJ1-1
V gene: TRBV4-2

CDR3 DNA: TGCGCCAGCAGCCAAGGGCAGTTCGCCTACGAGCAGTACTTC
CDR3 protein: CASSQGQFAYEQYF
clone size: .
D gene: .
CDR3 length: 14
J gene: TRBJ2-7
V gene: TRBV4-1

CDR3 DNA: TGTGCCAGCAGCTTGGTTGGCGGGATTGGGTCCGATGGCTACACCTTC
CDR3 protein: CASSLVGGIGSDGYTF
clone size: .
D gene: .
CDR3 length: 16
J gene: TRBJ1-2
V gene: TRBV5-6

CDR3 DNA: TGCGCCAGCAGCCAACCTACGGGAGCCTACGAGCAGTACTTC
CDR3 protein: CASSQPTGAYEQYF
clone size: .
D gene: .
CDR3 length: 14
J gene: TRBJ2-7
V gene: TRBV4-1

CDR3 DNA: TGTGCCAGCAGGCGACAGGGCCTTGCCTACGAGCAGTACTTC
CDR3 protein: CASRRQGLAYEQYF
clone size: .
D gene: TRBD1
CDR3 length: 14
J gene: TRBJ2-7
V gene: TRBV28

CDR3 DNA: TGTGCCTGGATAATCGACAGAAACACTGAAGCTTTCTTT
CDR3 protein: CAWIIDRNTEAFF
clone size: .
D gene: .
CDR3 length: 13
J gene: TRBJ1-1
V gene: TRBV30

CDR3 DNA: TGTGCCAGCAGTGAACCTAGGACAGGGGGCAATGAGCAGTTCTTC
CDR3 protein: CASSEPRTGGNEQFF
clone size: once
D gene: TRBD1
CDR3 length: 15
J gene: TRBJ2-1
V gene: TRBV25-1

CDR3 DNA: TGTGCCAGCAGCTTAGGGTCAGGCCACTATGGCTACACCTTC
CDR3 protein: CASSLGSGHYGYTF
clone size: .
D gene: .
CDR3 length: 14
J gene: TRBJ1-2
V gene: TRBV7-2

CDR3 DNA: TGTGCCAGCAGCGGCGGACAGGGCTCTGGGGCCAACGTCCTGACTTTC
CDR3 protein: CASSGGQGSGANVLTF
clone size: .
D gene: TRBD1
CDR3 length: 16
J gene: TRBJ2-6
V gene: TRBV9

CDR3 DNA: TGTGCCAGTGGCATCGGGACAGGGCGCAATCAGCCCCAGCATTTT
CDR3 protein: CASGIGTGRNQPQHF
clone size: once
D gene: TRBD1
CDR3 length: 15
J gene: TRBJ1-5
V gene: TRBV2

CDR3 DNA: TGTGCCAGCAGCTTACCCACAGAAGGGTATGGCTACACCTTC
CDR3 protein: CASSLPTEGYGYTF
clone size: .
D gene: .
CDR3 length: 14
J gene: TRBJ1-2
V gene: TRBV7-9

CDR3 DNA: TGTGCCACCGGATATCGTCTGGACAGGGTTACTAACTATGGCTACACCTTC
CDR3 protein: CATGYRLDRVTNYGYTF
clone size: .
D gene: TRBD1
CDR3 length: 17
J gene: TRBJ1-2
V gene: TRBV15

CDR3 DNA: TGCGCCAGCAGCTTGGGGGCTAGCGGGGGCATATCCCTTACGCAGTATTTT
CDR3 protein: CASSLGASGGISLTQYF
clone size: .
D gene: TRBD2
CDR3 length: 17
J gene: TRBJ2-3
V gene: TRBV5-1

CDR3 DNA: TGTGCCAGCAGTCCGGGGACACAGGACTATGGCTACACCTTC
CDR3 protein: CASSPGTQDYGYTF
clone size: .
D gene: .
CDR3 length: 14
J gene: TRBJ1-2
V gene: TRBV6-1

CDR3 DNA: TGTGCCAGCAGCCCCCTACAGGGGGTTACGCAGCCCCAGCATTTT
CDR3 protein: CASSPLQGVTQPQHF
clone size: .
D gene: .
CDR3 length: 15
J gene: TRBJ1-5
V gene: TRBV21-1

CDR3 DNA: TGTGCCAGCAGTGGCAAACAGGGGATCAATCAGCCCCAGCATTTT
CDR3 protein: CASSGKQGINQPQHF
clone size: .
D gene: TRBD1
CDR3 length: 15
J gene: TRBJ1-5
V gene: TRBV25-1

CDR3 DNA: TGTGCCTGGGAGCTAGCGGGGGGGCCAGGAGATACGCAGTATTTT
CDR3 protein: CAWELAGGPGDTQYF
clone size: .
D gene: TRBD2
CDR3 length: 15
J gene: TRBJ2-3
V gene: TRBV30

CDR3 DNA: TGTGCCAGCAGCAAAGAGGCCAGCCTCTCCTATAATTCACCCCTCCACTTT
CDR3 protein: CASSKEASLSYNSPLHF
clone size: .
D gene: .
CDR3 length: 17
J gene: TRBJ1-6
V gene: TRBV21-1

CDR3 DNA: TGTGCCAGCAGTGAGTTGGGGGGGGGCACAGATACGCAGTATTTT
CDR3 protein: CASSELGGGTDTQYF
clone size: .
D gene: TRBD2
CDR3 length: 15
J gene: TRBJ2-3
V gene: TRBV28

CDR3 DNA: TGTGCCAGTAGCGGGACAGGGAGGGGCTACACCTTC
CDR3 protein: CASSGTGRGYTF
clone size: .
D gene: TRBD1
CDR3 length: 12
J gene: TRBJ1-2
V gene: TRBV19

CDR3 DNA: TGTGCCAGCAGTTTTAAGAAAGTTGCAACTAATGAAAAACTGTTTTTT
CDR3 protein: CASSFKKVATNEKLFF
clone size: .
D gene: .
CDR3 length: 16
J gene: TRBJ1-4
V gene: TRBV27

CDR3 DNA: TGTGCCAGCAGCGAAATCCCCCTCGGGACTGGGACAGGAGGGGATACGCAGTATTTT
CDR3 protein: CASSEIPLGTGTGGDTQYF
clone size: .
D gene: TRBD1
CDR3 length: 19
J gene: TRBJ2-3
V gene: TRBV9

CDR3 DNA: TGCGCCAGCAGCCAACAGGGGGCGAGAAACTACGAGCAGTACTTC
CDR3 protein: CASSQQGARNYEQYF
clone size: .
D gene: TRBD1
CDR3 length: 15
J gene: TRBJ2-7
V gene: TRBV4-1

CDR3 DNA: TGTGCCAGCAGTGGGGCGGGGAGTTCCACAGATACGCAGTATTTT
CDR3 protein: CASSGAGSSTDTQYF
clone size: .
D gene: .
CDR3 length: 15
J gene: TRBJ2-3
V gene: TRBV7-9

CDR3 DNA: TGTGCCAGCAGCGGCGGGCGCTATAGCAATCAGCCCCAGCATTTT
CDR3 protein: CASSGGRYSNQPQHF
clone size: .
D gene: .
CDR3 length: 15
J gene: TRBJ1-5
V gene: TRBV25-1